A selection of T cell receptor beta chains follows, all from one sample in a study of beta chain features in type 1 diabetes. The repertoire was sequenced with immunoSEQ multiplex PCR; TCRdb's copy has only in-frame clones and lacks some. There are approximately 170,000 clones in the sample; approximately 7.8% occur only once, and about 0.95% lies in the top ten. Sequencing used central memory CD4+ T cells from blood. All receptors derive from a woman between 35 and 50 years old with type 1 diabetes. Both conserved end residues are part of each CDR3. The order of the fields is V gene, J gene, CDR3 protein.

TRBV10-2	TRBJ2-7	CASSEGRTYEQYF
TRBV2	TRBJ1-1	CASSVGQQNTEAFF
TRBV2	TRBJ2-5	CANGRDRQETQYF
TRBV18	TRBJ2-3	CASSPGQGKADTQYF
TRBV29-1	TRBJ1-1	CSVVPGGTEAFF
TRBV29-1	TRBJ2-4	CSGPSGQGEVVAKNIQYF
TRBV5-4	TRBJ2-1	CASSLAPGVGEQFF
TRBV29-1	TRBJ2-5	CSVGDRVETQYF
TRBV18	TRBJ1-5	CASSPAGMGQPQHF
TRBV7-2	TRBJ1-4	CASSRGGQPNEKLFF
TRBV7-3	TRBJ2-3	CASSLGLAGADTQYF
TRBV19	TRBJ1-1	CASSIQQMNTEAFF
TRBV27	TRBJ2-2	CASSLQTGMEAGELFF
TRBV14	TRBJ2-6	CASSDTRGGTATSGANVLTF